Listed below are T cell receptor beta chains from one sample, sequenced in a study of T cell responses to AZD1222 COVID-19 vaccine. Assay used: immunoSEQ multiplex PCR; TCRdb lists only in-frame clones, some missing. Of around 200,000 clones in the sample, about 90% were seen once. The sample here was peripheral blood, taken on day 0 of AZD1222 vaccination. Receptor source: an adult in good health. Each CDR3 is given with its conserved first and last residue. The order of the fields is clone size, D gene, V gene, J gene, CDR3 protein, CDR3 DNA. D genes are given only for firm matches. The size entry is marked missing in some rows and otherwise reads once, few, many or a size class.

-	-	TRBV18	TRBJ1-1	CASSPNSLSAFF	TGTGCCAGCTCACCCAATAGTCTGTCGGCTTTCTTT
-	TRBD2	TRBV11-2	TRBJ2-1	CASSLGGLALFF	TGTGCCAGCAGCCTAGGGGGACTAGCGTTGTTCTTC
-	-	TRBV3-1/TRBV3-2	TRBJ2-5	CASSQDRIIIPPRTQYF	TGTGCCAGCAGCCAAGATCGGATCATCATCCCGCCGAGGACCCAGTACTTC
-	TRBD2	TRBV7-2	TRBJ2-1	CASSLIRAGGQNEQFF	TGTGCCAGCAGCTTAATTAGGGCGGGGGGGCAGAATGAGCAGTTCTTC
once	-	TRBV10-3	TRBJ2-1	CAISPRDEDNEQFF	TGTGCCATCAGTCCGAGGGACGAGGACAATGAGCAGTTCTTC
-	-	TRBV5-6	TRBJ1-2	CASKPPTGMGVPTYGYTF	TGTGCCAGCAAGCCACCCACAGGGATGGGCGTTCCTACCTATGGCTACACCTTC
-	-	TRBV6-1	TRBJ1-2	CASSEWAHNKNYGYTF	TGTGCCAGCAGTGAATGGGCTCATAACAAGAACTATGGCTACACCTTC
-	TRBD1	TRBV19	TRBJ2-5	CASSMLGTGRRETQYF	TGTGCCAGTAGTATGCTCGGGACAGGGCGGAGGGAGACCCAGTACTTC
-	-	TRBV3-1/TRBV3-2	TRBJ1-3	CASSQVGGLGSGNTIYF	TGTGCCAGCAGCCAAGTCGGTGGTTTAGGCTCTGGAAACACCATATATTTT
-	-	TRBV5-1	TRBJ2-5	CASSSPGEQETQYF	TGCGCCAGCAGCTCGCCCGGGGAACAAGAGACCCAGTACTTC
-	-	TRBV11-2	TRBJ1-5	CASSLNSGPRGQPQHF	TGTGCCAGCAGCTTAAACTCGGGACCGAGGGGTCAGCCCCAGCATTTT
once	-	TRBV19	TRBJ1-1	CASSTTGNTEAFF	TGTGCCAGTAGCACGACAGGAAACACTGAAGCTTTCTTT
-	TRBD1	TRBV3-1/TRBV3-2	TRBJ1-4	CASSQVRGPGGREKLFF	TGTGCCAGCAGCCAAGTTCGGGGGCCAGGGGGCCGGGAAAAACTGTTTTTT
-	-	TRBV2	TRBJ2-7	CASSGEQHHEQYF	TGTGCCAGCAGTGGGGAGCAACACCACGAGCAGTACTTC
-	-	TRBV6-5	TRBJ1-5	CASSRTVNQPQHF	TGTGCCAGCAGCCGGACGGTTAATCAGCCCCAGCATTTT
-	-	TRBV18	TRBJ2-7	CASSLHSWDEQYF	TGTGCCAGCTCACTCCACTCGTGGGACGAGCAGTACTTC
few	TRBD1	TRBV6-6	TRBJ1-5	CASSGQGDQPQHF	TGTGCCAGCAGCGGACAGGGGGATCAGCCCCAGCATTTT
-	TRBD1	TRBV7-9	TRBJ2-5	CASSNRGRQETQYF	TGTGCCAGCAGCAACAGGGGGCGGCAAGAGACCCAGTACTTC
-	-	TRBV9	TRBJ2-5	CASSVDDDRKETQYF	TGTGCCAGCAGCGTAGATGACGACAGAAAAGAGACCCAGTACTTC
-	TRBD2	TRBV11-3	TRBJ2-5	CASSRGARGDDETQYF	TGTGCCAGCAGCCGAGGCGCCCGGGGGGATGATGAGACCCAGTACTTC